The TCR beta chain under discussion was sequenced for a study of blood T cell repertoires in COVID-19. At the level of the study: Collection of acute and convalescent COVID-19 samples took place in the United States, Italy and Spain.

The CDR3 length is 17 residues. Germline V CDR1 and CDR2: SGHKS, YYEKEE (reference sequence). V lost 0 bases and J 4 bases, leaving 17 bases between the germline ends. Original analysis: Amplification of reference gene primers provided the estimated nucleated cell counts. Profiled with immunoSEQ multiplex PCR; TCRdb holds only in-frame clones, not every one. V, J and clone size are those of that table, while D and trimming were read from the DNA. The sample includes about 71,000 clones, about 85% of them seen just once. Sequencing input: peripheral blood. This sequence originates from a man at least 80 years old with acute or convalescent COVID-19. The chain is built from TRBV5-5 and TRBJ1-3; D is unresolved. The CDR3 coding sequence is TGTGCCAGCAGCTTGGGAAGTCCTTCCCTGGGCGGAAACACCATATATTTT. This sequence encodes CASSLGSPSLGGNTIYF.